Below are 30 T cell receptor beta chains sequenced from a single sample in a study of CD8+ T cells in alopecia areata. Once RNA had been extracted, it was reverse transcribed into cDNA to act as the sequencing template. Produced via immunoSEQ multiplex PCR; TCRdb's table is partial and in-frame only. The sample presents around 1,900 clones, none singletons. What was sequenced was lesional skin. All receptors come from a C3H/HeJ mouse with alopecia areata. The mouse line has the MHC haplotype H2-k.

This clone was recorded many times. Genes and germline are mouse. The read falls 4 residues short of the CDR3 end, and the missing part is taken from the germline J gene. This chain joins TRBV19 and TRBJ2-2, with TRBD1 matching over 8 bases. The V segment lost 4 bases and the J segment 4 bases; nucleotides outside the gene matches: 9. The CDR3 covers 16 residues. The V gene's germline CDR1 is FNHDT and CDR2 SITEND (reference sequence). CDR3 DNA (partial): TGTGCCAGCAGTTTCCGGCCAGGGGGCCGCACCGGG. It translates to CASSFRPGGRTG. The whole CDR3 sequence reads CASSFRPGGRTGQLYF.

Many counts were recorded for this clone. DNA and listed protein disagree at residue 11, so the protein shown here was translated from the DNA. Mouse names are used for the genes. The missing CDR3 end, 3 residues past where the read stops, is filled in from the germline J gene. The genes are TRBV12-1 and TRBJ1-3; 8 bases match TRBD1. Germline V gene sequence: CDR1 SGHSN, CDR2 HYEKVE. V lost 0 bases and J lost 7; bases outside the gene matches: 4. This CDR3 is 14 amino acids long. The CDR3 loop reads CASSLEDRENTLYF. CDR3 DNA (partial): TGTGCCAGCTCTCTCGAGGACAGGGAGAATACG. Full variable domain (outside the CDR3, taken from reference TRBV12-1 and TRBJ1-3): DSGVVQSPRHIIKEKGGRSVLTCIPISGHSNVVWYQQTLGKELKFLIQHYEKVERDKGFLPSRFSVQQFDDYHSEMNMSALELEDSAMYFCASSLEDRENTLYFGEGSRLIVV.

There are many counts of this clone. Gene names refer to mouse genes. The DNA ends 4 residues before the CDR3 does, and the rest of the CDR3 is filled in from the germline J gene. V is TRBV31 and J is TRBJ2-4, with D unclear. Germline values: CDR1 GKSSPN, CDR2 SITVG. This CDR3 is built from 12 residues. The covered CDR3 bases are TGTGCCTGGAGTCTGGTCGGAAAC. Protein sequence: CAWSLVGN. The CDR3 in full is CAWSLVGNTLYF.

This clone was detected ten times or more. Mouse germline and gene names are used. The CDR3 end falls 4 residues outside the read, so it is completed with the germline J gene. The gene calls are TRBV13-1 and TRBJ1-4; D may be TRBD1 (6 bases). V dropped 7 bases and J dropped 0 bases, with 7 bases sitting between them. Germline V gene sequence: CDR1 NSHNY, CDR2 SYGAGN. The CDR3 contains 13 residues. The CDR3 here is CASGTISNERLFF. Partial CDR3 DNA: TGTGCCAGCGGGACAATTTCCAACGAA.

This clone was counted at least ten times. Gene names are mouse gene names. The read gets to within 4 residues of the CDR3 end, and the germline J gene fills in the rest. The V gene is TRBV13-3, the J gene TRBJ2-2; D is unresolved. The germline V gene encodes CDR1 NNHDY and CDR2 SYVADS. The CDR3 sequence is 14 residues long. V lost 0 bases to trimming and J lost 2 bases, with 5 bases between them. The sequenced CDR3 bases are TGTGCCAGCAGTGATGGAGGGAACACCGGG. This gives the protein CASSDGGNTG. The complete CDR3 sequence is CASSDGGNTGQLYF. Combining the CDR3 with reference TRBV13-3 and TRBJ2-2 gives the whole variable domain EAAVTQSPRSKVAVTGGKVTLSCHQTNNHDYMYWYRQDTGHGLRLIHYSYVADSTEKGDIPDGYKASRPSQENFSLILELASLSQTAVYFCASSDGGNTGQLYFGEGSKLTVL.

In this sample, this clone is medium-sized. Gene and germline names: mouse. From the germline J gene comes the end of the CDR3, since the read stops 4 residues before it. The gene calls are TRBV5 and TRBJ1-1; TRBD1 might be the D (5 bases). Trimming left V 4 bases short and J 2 bases short, with 8 bases between. CDR1 is LGHNA and CDR2 is YNLKQL in the germline V gene (reference sequence). The CDR3 has 13 amino acids. Partial CDR3 DNA: TGTGCCAGCAGCCCCGGACACAACACA. It encodes CASSPGHNT. The full CDR3 is CASSPGHNTEVFF.

By share, this clone ranks as medium-sized. The gene symbols are mouse symbols. CDR3 DNA, as far as it was read: TGTGCTAGCAGTAGTCACAGGGGTGGCCAAGAC. Residues: CASSSHRGGQD. The complete CDR3 sequence is CASSSHRGGQDTQYF. The chain employs TRBV17 and TRBJ2-5, with 7 bases identical to TRBD1. The read falls 4 residues short of the CDR3 end, and the missing part is taken from the germline J gene. Germline V gene lookup returns CDR1 MNHDT and CDR2 YYDKIL. J was trimmed by 2 bases and V by 3 bases; bases with no gene match: 5. The CDR3 covers 15 residues.

The sample holds a few counts of this clone. A far larger clone is one nucleotide away, so this likely arose from a read error. Gene names refer to mouse genes. CDR3 bases read: TGTGCCAGCAGTGAGGTGGGGGGAATTGCC. Translation: CASSEVGGIA. The whole CDR3 reads CASSEVGGIADYTF. V is TRBV13-3 and J is TRBJ1-2; perhaps TRBD1 as D (5 bases). The CDR3 goes on 4 residues after the read ends, and that part is filled in from the germline J gene. The germline V gene has CDR1 NNHDY and CDR2 SYVADS. The CDR3 contains 14 residues.

This clone came up many times. The listed genes are named as in mouse. The missing CDR3 end, 4 residues past where the read stops, is filled in from the germline J gene. The chain links TRBV13-2 to TRBJ2-1; D remains unclear. The V end was cut by 3 bases, the J end by 4 bases, with 5 bases between. CDR3 size: 12 residues. The germline gives CDR1 NNHNN, CDR2 SYGAGS (reference sequence). The DNA read from the CDR3 is TGTGCCAGCGGTGGTCAGTATGCT. Translating gives CASGGQYA. The CDR3, in full, reads CASGGQYAEQFF.

This clone is categorized as medium-sized. Mouse names are used for the genes. The DNA ends 4 residues before the CDR3 does, and the rest of the CDR3 is filled in from the germline J gene. The chain couples TRBV1 to TRBJ2-5; 8 nucleotides agree with TRBD1. Germline V gene sequence: CDR1 NSQYPW, CDR2 LRSPGD (reference sequence). The CDR3 has 14 amino acids. CDR3 region: CTCTRTGKRDTQYF. CDR3 DNA (partial): TGCACCTGCACTCGGACAGGGAAGAGAGAC.

The table lists this clone with many counts. Mouse gene names apply. CDR3 region: CASSISPDRGRAEQFF. CDR3 DNA (partial): TGTGCCAGCAGTATTTCGCCCGACAGGGGGCGAGCT. The genes are TRBV19 and TRBJ2-1, with TRBD1 matching over 10 bases. Sequencing ends 4 residues short of the CDR3 end; the germline J gene provides the rest. The CDR3 contains 16 residues. Per the germline V gene, CDR1 is FNHDT and CDR2 is SITEND (reference sequence).

In this sample, this clone turned up many times. Gene names and germline refer to mouse. The read stops 4 residues short of the end of the CDR3; the missing end is completed from the germline J gene. The J gene is TRBJ1-1, the V gene TRBV13-3; tentatively, D is TRBD1 (6 bases). This CDR3 comprises 12 residues. Germline loops: CDR1 NNHDY, CDR2 SYVADS. CDR3: CASSTQGEEVFF. The part of the CDR3 DNA that was read is TGTGCCAGCAGTACACAGGGAGAA.

This clone was counted at least ten times. The listed genes are named as in mouse. The missing CDR3 end, 4 residues past where the read stops, is filled in from the germline J gene. The rearrangement joins TRBV1 to TRBJ1-1, with 8 positions matching TRBD1. This CDR3 is 14 amino acids long. Germline V lookup: CDR1 NSQYPW, CDR2 LRSPGD (reference sequence). The V and J ends lost 0 bases and 3 bases, in that order; junction bases with no gene match: 0. CDR3 in amino acids: CTCSAEDRDTEVFF. The sequenced part of the CDR3 DNA is TGCACCTGCAGTGCAGAGGACAGGGACACA.

This clone is deemed medium-sized. Gene names refer to mouse genes. The read stops 4 residues short of the end of the CDR3; the missing end is completed from the germline J gene. The chain has TRBV1 and TRBJ2-5; TRBD2 aligns across 7 bases. This CDR3 has 18 residues. V lost 0 bases and J lost 1; bases outside the gene matches: 10. Germline V gives CDR1 NSQYPW, CDR2 LRSPGD (reference sequence). CDR3 bases read: TGCACCTGCAGTGCAGATCAGCCTGGGGGTAGGGACCAAGAC. This encodes CTCSADQPGGRDQD. The whole CDR3 region reads CTCSADQPGGRDQDTQYF.

This clone was seen at least ten times. Here the gene names and germline are mouse. The read halts 4 residues ahead of the CDR3 end, with the missing end drawn from the germline J gene. The chain carries TRBV13-2 and TRBJ2-7, with D possibly being TRBD2 (6 bases). CDR3 length: 13 amino acids. CDR1 is NNHNN and CDR2 is SYGAGS in the germline V gene (reference sequence). Trimming cost V 3 bases and J 3 bases, with 10 bases left between them. The CDR3 bases that were read are TGTGCCAGCGGTGGTGGGGGATTCTAT. Amino acids: CASGGGGFY. The whole CDR3 sequence is CASGGGGFYEQYF.

Judged by abundance, this clone is medium-sized. Mouse names are used for the genes. The read terminates 4 residues before the CDR3 end, so the remaining end is supplied by the germline J gene. J is TRBJ2-1 and V is TRBV13-3, with 9 nucleotides matching TRBD2. Trimming took 4 bases from V and 1 from J; bases not matched to a gene: 3. Germline assignment: CDR1 NNHDY and CDR2 SYVADS. The CDR3 has 15 residues. Partial CDR3 DNA: TGTGCCAGCAGTCCTGACTGGGGGAACTATGCT. Its translation is CASSPDWGNYA. The entire CDR3 sequence reads CASSPDWGNYAEQFF.

At least ten counts were recorded for this clone. Mouse names are used for the genes. The read ends 4 residues shy of where the CDR3 ends; the end is completed using the germline J gene. The rearrangement uses TRBV13-3 and TRBJ2-1; D gene ambiguous. CDR3 length: 12 residues. Trimming shortened V by 7 bases and J by 5 bases, and 10 bases separated the two germline ends. Looked up from germline, CDR1 is NNHDY and CDR2 is SYVADS. The CDR3 is CASSGRDAEQFF. Partial CDR3 DNA: TGTGCCAGCTCGGGTAGGGATGCT.

This clone was found many times. The genes are named according to mouse. The CDR3 end lies 4 residues beyond the end of the read and is filled in from the germline J gene. This sequence joins TRBV13-1 and TRBJ2-1; 7 nucleotides match TRBD1. The V and J ends lost 2 bases and 4 bases, in that order; junction bases with no gene match: 0. There are 13 residues in the CDR3. Germline lookup yields CDR1 NSHNY and CDR2 SYGAGN. The covered CDR3 bases are TGTGCCAGCAGTGAACAGGGGTATGCT. Its protein is CASSEQGYA. The full CDR3 protein reads CASSEQGYAEQFF.

There are many counts of this clone. Gene names follow the mouse nomenclature. The read terminates 4 residues before the CDR3 end, so the remaining end is supplied by the germline J gene. The J gene is TRBJ1-1, the V gene TRBV13-1; D uncertain. There are 12 residues in the CDR3. Trimming shortened V by 0 bases and J by 4 bases, and 4 bases separated the two germline ends. The V gene's germline CDR1 is NSHNY and CDR2 SYGAGN. The sequenced part of the CDR3 DNA is TGTGCCAGCAGTGATGACACCACA. Amino acid sequence: CASSDDTT. From start to end, the CDR3 is CASSDDTTEVFF.

This clone was detected many times. The listed genes are named as in mouse. The read is 4 residues too short to cover the CDR3 end, so that end is filled in from the germline J gene. The J gene is TRBJ1-2, the V gene TRBV13-1; D may be TRBD1 (6 bases). The CDR3 extends over 13 amino acids. In germline, CDR1 is NSHNY, CDR2 SYGAGN. Trimming pared 3 bases from V and 4 bases from J, leaving 10 bases between. CDR3 DNA (partial): TGTGCCAGCAGTGCAGGGGAGGGCTCC. Its translation: CASSAGEGS. The entire CDR3 is CASSAGEGSDYTF.

This clone was detected ten times or more. Genes and germline are mouse. The read stops 4 residues short of the end of the CDR3; the missing end is completed from the germline J gene. The chain carries TRBV16 and TRBJ2-3, with 9 nucleotides matching TRBD1. The germline gives CDR1 SGHSA, CDR2 FRNQAP. J gave up 2 bases and V 2 bases, and 8 bases lay outside the gene matches. The CDR3 extends over 17 amino acids. The CDR3 is CASSLSLTGGLAETLYF. CDR3 bases read: TGTGCAAGCAGCTTATCCCTAACAGGGGGCCTTGCAGAA.

This clone was counted between two and nine times. Gene names are the mouse ones. The CDR3 end is not reached by the read, which stops 4 residues before it; the germline J gene fills it in. The chain employs TRBV14 and TRBJ2-2, with 10 bases fitting TRBD1. The J segment lost 5 bases and the V segment lost 4 bases, leaving 2 bases of the junction unmatched. CDR1 SGHDT and CDR2 FRDEAV come from the germline V gene. The length of the CDR3 is 14 residues. This CDR3 is CASSDRGPTGQLYF. Partial CDR3 DNA: TGTGCCAGCAGTGACAGGGGGCCGACCGGG.

This clone was recorded at least ten times. The gene symbols are mouse symbols. The read ends 4 residues early relative to the CDR3; the germline J gene fills the gap. The rearrangement joins TRBV13-3 to TRBJ1-2; 8 bases agree with TRBD1. With 4 bases clipped from V and 0 bases from J, the junction kept 2 bases outside the gene matches. Germline CDR1 NNHDY, CDR2 SYVADS. This CDR3 has 14 residues. The CDR3 spells CASSTGGANSDYTF. CDR3 DNA (partial): TGTGCCAGCAGTACAGGGGGTGCAAACTCC.

This clone was observed many times. The germline and genes are mouse ones. The DNA ends 4 residues before the CDR3 does, and the rest of the CDR3 is filled in from the germline J gene. The gene calls are TRBV14 and TRBJ2-5, with a possible D match to TRBD2 (6 bases). The CDR3 has 13 residues. Germline CDR1 and CDR2: SGHDT and FRDEAV. CDR3 bases read: TGTGCCAGCAGTTTCCTGGGGAGGGAC. As protein: CASSFLGRD. The CDR3 as a whole reads CASSFLGRDTQYF.

In this sample, this clone turned up many times. The gene names here belong to mouse. The read terminates 4 residues ahead of where the CDR3 ends, so the germline J gene completes it. This chain uses TRBV29 with TRBJ1-2; TRBD1 aligns across 8 bases. The CDR3 covers 15 residues. J was trimmed by 3 bases and V by 1 base; bases with no gene match: 4. CDR1 and CDR2 from the germline V gene are MSHET and SYDVDS. Partial CDR3 DNA: TGTGCTAGCAGTTTATTCCCAGGGGGCGACTCC. This translates into CASSLFPGGDS. The whole CDR3 sequence reads CASSLFPGGDSDYTF.

Within the sample, this clone is medium-sized. Gene names are the mouse ones. The read gets to within 4 residues of the CDR3 end, and the germline J gene fills in the rest. J is TRBJ2-1 and V is TRBV14; the match to TRBD1 covers 9 bases. Germline CDR1 reads SGHDT; CDR2 reads FRDEAV. The CDR3 covers 14 residues. V shed 2 bases and J 5 bases; nucleotides not matched to a gene: 2. Partial CDR3 DNA: TGTGCCAGCAGTTTTGGGGACAGGGATGCT. Amino acid sequence: CASSFGDRDA. From start to end, the CDR3 is CASSFGDRDAEQFF. Together with reference TRBV14 and TRBJ2-1, the CDR3 gives the full variable domain: EAGVTQSPRYAVLQEGQAVSFWCDPISGHDTLYWYQQPRDQGPQLLVYFRDEAVIDNSQLPSDRFSAVRPKGTNSTLKIQSAKQGDTATYLCASSFGDRDAEQFFGPGTRLTVL.

This clone was seen repeatedly, ten times or more. Gene names follow the mouse nomenclature. Read sequence stops 4 residues before the CDR3 end, and the germline J gene provides the missing end. The gene calls are TRBV17 and TRBJ2-3; unclear D gene. This CDR3 contains 13 residues. Germline-derived CDR1 and CDR2 are MNHDT and YYDKIL. Deletions cut 2 bases from V and 1 base from J, with 4 bases between. The covered CDR3 bases are TGTGCTAGCAGTAGACAGGGTGCAGAA. Translation: CASSRQGAE. The full CDR3 sequence reads CASSRQGAETLYF.

Ten or more counts support this clone. Here the gene names and germline are mouse. The read gets to within 4 residues of the CDR3 end, and the germline J gene fills in the rest. The gene calls are TRBV13-3 and TRBJ2-3, with TRBD2 matching over 10 bases. The V segment lost 3 bases and the J segment 3 bases; nucleotides outside the gene matches: 4. This CDR3 contains 15 residues. Germline V gene data show CDR1 as NNHDY and CDR2 as SYVADS. CDR3 sequence: CASSGGDWGAETLYF. The CDR3 bases that were read are TGTGCCAGCAGTGGAGGGGACTGGGGAGCAGAA.

In this sample, this clone turned up many times. The protein TCRdb lists differs from the translation of the DNA at residue 11; the protein given here is translated from the DNA itself. These gene names are mouse names. Sequencing ends 3 residues short of the CDR3 end; the germline J gene provides the rest. The chain is built from TRBV13-1 and TRBJ1-3; tentatively, D is TRBD1 (5 bases). The CDR3 is 14 residues long. CDR1 is NSHNY, CDR2 SYGAGN, per germline. Deletions cut 3 bases from V and 2 bases from J, with 9 bases between. Incomplete CDR3 DNA: TGTGCCAGCAGTGTCTCAGGGCCTGGAAATACG. It specifies CASSVSGPGNT. The complete CDR3 sequence is CASSVSGPGNTLYF.

This clone is categorized as medium-sized. Mouse names are used for the genes. Sequencing ends 4 residues short of the CDR3 end; the germline J gene provides the rest. V gene TRBV13-2 combines with J gene TRBJ1-4, with TRBD1 matching 10 bases. Germline V CDR1 and CDR2: NNHNN, SYGAGS (reference sequence). The CDR3 is 15 residues long. The CDR3 spells CASGDGDRGGERLFF. CDR3 bases read: TGTGCCAGCGGTGATGGGGACAGGGGTGGCGAA.